This T cell receptor (beta chain) appears in the sequencing data of a study of cytomegalovirus exposure and HLA in healthy donors. The CDR3 loop spans 14 amino acids. Germline assignment: CDR1 MRHNA and CDR2 SNTAGT. Trimming took 6 bases from V and 2 from J, leaving 13 bases between them. This clone has only a few counts. What it recognizes is unknown. Broader study findings: Per a later analysis, about 15,000 TCR beta sequences showed association with HLA alleles at 0.05 false discovery rate. A cluster of highly shared sequence variants was likely a sequencing artifact.

In the PCR, 60 Vbeta and 13 Jbeta primers were used. Sequencing used immunoSEQ multiplex PCR; TCRdb keeps in-frame clones, though not all of them. This table holds some 170,000 clones, 70% to 80% found once. What was sequenced was PBMCs. The gene calls are TRBV6-4 and TRBJ2-5; TRBD2 is a possible D gene (6 bases). The clonotype comes from a woman aged 40 to 55 in good health and CMV-seronegative. Here the CDR3 reads CASRLAIIQETQYF. CDR3 DNA: TGTGCCAGCAGACTAGCCATAATTCAAGAGACCCAGTACTTC.